A single T cell receptor beta chain is shown here with its context. Its antigen is undetermined. This entry comes from a study of cytomegalovirus exposure and HLA in healthy donors. Study details: The 95 to 150 validation repertoires used a platform that matched the one used for the 550 to 800 first-cohort repertoires, as a later analysis reported. Whole-study findings and limits: Using the classifier, cytomegalovirus status was reportedly diagnosed with high specificity and sensitivity. The study flagged fewer than 200 TCR beta chains as cytomegalovirus-associated.

The table came from immunoSEQ multiplex PCR; TCRdb's copy has only in-frame clones and leaves some out. The data show 250,000 to 400,000 clones, approximately 85% seen once. Per the germline V gene, CDR1 is SEHNR and CDR2 is FQNEAQ (reference sequence). The CDR3 is made up of 12 amino acids. Deletions cut 4 bases from V and 7 bases from J, with 9 bases between. Material for sequencing was PBMCs. This TCR came from a man in his thirties or forties in good health and CMV-seronegative. The rearrangement joins TRBV7-9 to TRBJ2-3, with a weak D call TRBD2 (5 bases). CDR3 region: CASSWLAHTQYF. The CDR3 coding sequence is TGTGCCAGCAGCTGGCTAGCCCATACGCAGTATTTT.